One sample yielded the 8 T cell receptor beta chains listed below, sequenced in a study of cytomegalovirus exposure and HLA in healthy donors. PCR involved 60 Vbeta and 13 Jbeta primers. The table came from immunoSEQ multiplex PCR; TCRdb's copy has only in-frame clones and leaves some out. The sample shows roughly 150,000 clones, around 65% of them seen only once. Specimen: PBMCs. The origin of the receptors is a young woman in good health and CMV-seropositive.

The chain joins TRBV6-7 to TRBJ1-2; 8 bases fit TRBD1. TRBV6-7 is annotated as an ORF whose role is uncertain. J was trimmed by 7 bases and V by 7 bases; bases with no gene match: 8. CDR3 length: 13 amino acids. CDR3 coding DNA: TGTGCCAGCAATATAGGACAGGGTGGTGGCTACACCTTC. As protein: CASNIGQGGGYTF.

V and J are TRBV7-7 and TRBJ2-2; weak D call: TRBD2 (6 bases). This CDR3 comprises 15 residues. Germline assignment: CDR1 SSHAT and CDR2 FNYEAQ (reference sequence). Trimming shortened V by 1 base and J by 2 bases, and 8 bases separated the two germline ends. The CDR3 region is CASSLVGGNTGELFF. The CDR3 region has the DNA TGTGCCAGCAGCTTAGTCGGGGGAAACACCGGGGAGCTGTTTTTT.

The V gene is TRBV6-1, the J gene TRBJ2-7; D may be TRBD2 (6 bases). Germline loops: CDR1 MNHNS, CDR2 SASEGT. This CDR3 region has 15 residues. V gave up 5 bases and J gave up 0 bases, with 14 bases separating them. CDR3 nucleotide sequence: TGTGCCAGCAGTTTGAGTTCAGCGGGCTCCTACGAGCAGTACTTC. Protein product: CASSLSSAGSYEQYF.

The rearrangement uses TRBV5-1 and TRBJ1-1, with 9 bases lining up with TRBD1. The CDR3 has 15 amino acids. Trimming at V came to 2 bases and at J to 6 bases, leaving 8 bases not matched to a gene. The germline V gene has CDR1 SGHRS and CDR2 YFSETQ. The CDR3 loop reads CASSFQVTGGSEAFF. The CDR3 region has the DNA TGCGCCAGCAGCTTCCAAGTGACAGGGGGGTCTGAAGCTTTCTTT.

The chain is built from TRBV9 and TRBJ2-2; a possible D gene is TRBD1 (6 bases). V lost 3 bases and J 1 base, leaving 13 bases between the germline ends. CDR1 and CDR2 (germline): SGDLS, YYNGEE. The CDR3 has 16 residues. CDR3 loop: CASSAVRGGNTGELFF. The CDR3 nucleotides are TGTGCCAGCAGCGCGGTACGAGGGGGGAACACCGGGGAGCTGTTTTTT.

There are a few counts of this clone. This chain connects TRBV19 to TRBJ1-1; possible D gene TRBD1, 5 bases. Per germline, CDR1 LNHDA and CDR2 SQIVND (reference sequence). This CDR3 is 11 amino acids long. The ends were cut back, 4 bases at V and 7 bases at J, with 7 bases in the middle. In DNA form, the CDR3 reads TGTGCCAGTAGTAGGGGGGATGAAGCTTTCTTT. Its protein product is CASSRGDEAFF.

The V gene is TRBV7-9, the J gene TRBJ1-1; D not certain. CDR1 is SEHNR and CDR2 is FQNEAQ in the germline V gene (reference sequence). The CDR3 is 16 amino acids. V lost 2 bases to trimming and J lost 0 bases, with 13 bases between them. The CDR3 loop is CASSLLTGELNTEAFF. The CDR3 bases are TGTGCCAGCAGCTTACTAACCGGAGAGTTGAACACTGAAGCTTTCTTT.

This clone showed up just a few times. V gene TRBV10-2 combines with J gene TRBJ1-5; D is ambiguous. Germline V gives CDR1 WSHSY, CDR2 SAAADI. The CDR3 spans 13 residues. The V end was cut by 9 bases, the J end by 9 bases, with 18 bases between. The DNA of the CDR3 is TGCGCCAGTCGGGAGTCCCTGCTTGCGCCCCAGCATTTT. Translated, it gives CASRESLLAPQHF.